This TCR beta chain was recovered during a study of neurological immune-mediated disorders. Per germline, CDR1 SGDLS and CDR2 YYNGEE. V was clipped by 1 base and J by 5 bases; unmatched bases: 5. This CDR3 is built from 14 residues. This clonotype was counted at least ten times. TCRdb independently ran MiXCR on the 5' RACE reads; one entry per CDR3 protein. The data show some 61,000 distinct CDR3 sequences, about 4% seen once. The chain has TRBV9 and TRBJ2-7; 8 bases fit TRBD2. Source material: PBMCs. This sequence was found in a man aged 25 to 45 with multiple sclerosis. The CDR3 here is CASSVMAGGDEQYF. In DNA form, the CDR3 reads TGTGCCAGCAGCGTAATGGCGGGGGGCGACGAGCAGTACTTC.